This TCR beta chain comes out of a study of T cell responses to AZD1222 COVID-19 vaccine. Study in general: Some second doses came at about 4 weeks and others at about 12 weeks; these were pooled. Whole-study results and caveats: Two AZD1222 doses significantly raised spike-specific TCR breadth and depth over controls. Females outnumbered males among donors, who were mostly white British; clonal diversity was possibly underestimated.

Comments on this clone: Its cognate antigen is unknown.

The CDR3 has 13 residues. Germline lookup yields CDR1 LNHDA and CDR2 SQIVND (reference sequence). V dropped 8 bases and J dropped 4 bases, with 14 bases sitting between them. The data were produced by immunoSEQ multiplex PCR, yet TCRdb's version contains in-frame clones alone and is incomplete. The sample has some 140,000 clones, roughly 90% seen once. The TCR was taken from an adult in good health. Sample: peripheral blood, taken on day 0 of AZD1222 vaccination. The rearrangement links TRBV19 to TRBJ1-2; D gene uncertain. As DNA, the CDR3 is TGTGCCAGTGCGAGAACCTCCTCCTATGGCTACACCTTC. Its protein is CASARTSSYGYTF.